This TCR beta chain is drawn from a study of blood T cell repertoires in COVID-19. As for the study in general: COVID-19 samples, acute and convalescent, were from the United States, Italy and Spain.

Germline lookup yields CDR1 SEHNR and CDR2 FQNEAQ (reference sequence). CDR3 length: 14 amino acids. The V gene lost 5 bases and the J gene lost 5 bases, with 12 bases spanning the gap. In the study's own analysis: Reference gene primer amplification gave estimated nucleated cell counts. Clones were read by immunoSEQ multiplex PCR, and TCRdb kept only the in-frame ones, dropping some. The DNA was the basis for D and trimming; V, J and clone size are from that table. The data contain about 70,000 clones, roughly 87% of them singletons. This sequence was found in a woman aged 18 to 35 with acute or convalescent COVID-19. The chain joins TRBV7-9 to TRBJ2-2; D not certain. The sample consisted of peripheral blood. For the CDR3, the DNA is TGTGCCAGCAGCGGTCGACCGAGGACCGGGGAGCTGTTTTTT. As protein: CASSGRPRTGELFF.